The 21 T cell receptor beta chains presented below share a single source sample, sequenced in a study of CD8 T cells in Susac syndrome. After extraction with the RNeasy kit, 0.5 to 1 ug of the RNA was reverse transcribed using random hexamers. In TCRdb, the immunoSEQ multiplex PCR reads were re-called with MiXCR into one record per CDR3 protein. The data hold some 260,000 distinct CDR3 sequences, with approximately 81% observed a single time. Sequenced material: CD8+ T cells from PBMCs. Receptors were obtained from a human donor with multiple sclerosis.

The genes are TRBV27 and TRBJ1-5, with D possibly TRBD1 on 5 matching bases. There are 17 residues in the CDR3. Per the germline V gene, CDR1 is MNHEY and CDR2 is SMNVEV (reference sequence). Trimming cost V 2 bases and J 2 bases, with 16 bases left between them. The CDR3 loop is CASSLRQGGGGNQPQHF. As DNA, the CDR3 is TGTGCCAGCAGTTTACGTCAGGGTGGGGGGGGCAATCAGCCCCAGCATTTT.

The chain couples TRBV12-3 or TRBV12-4 to TRBJ2-3; D might be TRBD1 or TRBD2, each matching 5 bases. This CDR3 is 12 amino acids long. Trimming left V 6 bases short and J 4 bases short, with 8 bases between. Written as DNA, the CDR3 is TGTGCCAGCAGGGGGGACGCAGATACGCAGTATTTT. Protein sequence: CASRGDADTQYF.

In nucleotides, the CDR3 is TGCGCCAGCATCTCCCAGGACGGCGAGGCTTACTTC. Its protein is CASISQDGEAYF. The rearrangement uses TRBV23-1 and TRBJ2-7, with no clear D. TRBV23-1 is placed among ORFs of uncertain function. With 7 bases removed from V and 13 bases from J, the gap between germline ends came to 20 bases. The CDR3 runs to 12 residues.

The genes are TRBV20-1 and TRBJ2-1, with 9 bases aligning to TRBD1. J was trimmed by 7 bases and V by 2 bases; bases with no gene match: 6. Looked up from germline, CDR1 is DFQATT and CDR2 is SNEGSKA (reference sequence). The CDR3 is made up of 14 amino acids. This chain's CDR3 is CSARSRGQGNEQFF. The CDR3 DNA is TGCAGTGCTAGAAGTAGGGGACAGGGAAATGAGCAGTTCTTC.

The chain recombines TRBV5-3 with TRBJ1-1; D gene ambiguous. TRBV5-3 is classed as an ORF, of uncertain function. This CDR3 contains 20 residues. The ends were cut back, 1 base at V and 2 bases at J, with 27 bases in the middle. CDR3 region: CARSLLGVTDGPPRNTEAFF. The CDR3 DNA is TGTGCCAGAAGCTTGCTTGGGGTGACGGACGGACCCCCGAGAAACACTGAAGCTTTCTTT.

The chain recombines TRBV29-1 with TRBJ1-2; no definite D call. The CDR3 spans 12 residues. The V end was cut by 7 bases, the J end by 4 bases, with 13 bases between. CDR1 and CDR2 from the germline V gene are SQVTM and ANQGSEA. The CDR3 here is CSGGGSSYGYTF. The DNA for the CDR3 is TGCAGCGGGGGAGGGAGTTCCTATGGCTACACCTTC.

This rearrangement joins TRBV7-9 to TRBJ2-1; 9 bases agree with TRBD2. CDR1 and CDR2 (germline): SEHNR, FQNEAQ (reference sequence). J was trimmed by 8 bases and V by 4 bases; bases with no gene match: 15. This CDR3 is 17 amino acids long. The CDR3 DNA reads TGTGCCAGCAGCTCGCCTCCGATGGTAGCGGGAGCTGATGAGCAGTTCTTC. This translates into CASSSPPMVAGADEQFF.

The chain couples TRBV20-1 to TRBJ2-2, with 11 positions matching TRBD2. The ends lost 6 bases at V and 5 bases at J; junction bases unmatched: 8. This CDR3 is 15 amino acids long. Germline CDR1 reads DFQATT; CDR2 reads SNEGSKA (reference sequence). The CDR3 DNA follows: TGCAGTGCCCTCCCCGCTAGCGGGAGGACCGGGGAGCTGTTTTTT. The encoded protein is CSALPASGRTGELFF.

The chain uses TRBV9 and TRBJ2-7; D is ambiguous. CDR1 and CDR2 from the germline V gene are SGDLS and YYNGEE. With 0 bases removed from V and 4 bases from J, the gap between germline ends came to 11 bases. The CDR3 runs 14 residues. For the CDR3, the DNA is TGTGCCAGCAGCGTAGGAAACAGTGGGTACGAGCAGTACTTC. Its translation is CASSVGNSGYEQYF.

The chain is built from TRBV6-5 and TRBJ1-1; perhaps TRBD1 as D (6 bases). CDR1 and CDR2 (germline): MNHEY, SVGAGI. The CDR3 sequence is 14 residues long. Trimming removed 5 bases from V and 4 bases from J, with 14 bases in between. CDR3 protein: CASSLGGLRTEAFF. In nucleotides, the CDR3 is TGTGCCAGCAGTCTCGGGGGGCTGCGCACTGAAGCTTTCTTT.

The CDR3: CASSQYPGLAGEGAGGELFF. The DNA for the CDR3 is TGCGCCAGCAGCCAATACCCGGGACTAGCGGGAGAAGGGGCGGGCGGGGAGCTGTTTTTT. The J gene is TRBJ2-2, the V gene TRBV4-1; 14 bases align to TRBD2. J lost 7 bases, V lost 2 bases, and 15 bases had no gene match. The CDR3 runs 20 residues. The germline gives CDR1 MGHRA, CDR2 YSYEKL.

The chain combines TRBV27 with TRBJ2-3, with TRBD2 matching over 8 bases. The V gene end was trimmed by 3 bases and the J gene end by 6 bases; junction bases not matched to a gene: 5. CDR3 size: 14 residues. From germline, CDR1 is MNHEY and CDR2 SMNVEV (reference sequence). CDR3 sequence (DNA): TGTGCCAGCAGTTTGGGTAGCGGGATTGATACGCAGTATTTT. Translated: CASSLGSGIDTQYF.

J is TRBJ2-1 and V is TRBV2; D not certain. The germline V gene has CDR1 SNHLY and CDR2 FYNNEI. The CDR3 covers 12 residues. V lost 4 bases to trimming and J lost 10 bases, with 11 bases between them. The CDR3 loop reads CASSGEVGEQFF. DNA of the CDR3: TGTGCCAGCAGTGGAGAAGTAGGGGAGCAGTTCTTC. The full variable domain, its missing parts supplied by reference TRBV2 and TRBJ2-1, is EPEVTQTPSHQVTQMGQEVILRCVPISNHLYFYWYRQILGQKVEFLVSFYNNEISEKSEIFDDQFSVERPDGSNFTLKIRSTKLEDSAMYFCASSGEVGEQFFGPGTRLTVL.

Only one count was recorded for this clonotype. The chain is built from TRBV7-2 and TRBJ2-2; 7 nucleotides match TRBD2. Germline assignment: CDR1 SGHTA and CDR2 FQGNSA. Germline trimming cut 3 bases from V and 8 bases from J; bases unmatched to any gene: 6. CDR3 length equals 14 residues. The CDR3 spells CASSFRREKGELFF. The CDR3 region has the DNA TGTGCCAGCAGCTTCCGGCGGGAGAAGGGGGAGCTGTTTTTT.

There are a few counts of this clonotype. The CDR3 DNA is TGTGCCAGCAGCCCGTTAAGGGGCTCCTACAATGAGCAGTTCTTC. This sequence encodes CASSPLRGSYNEQFF. V and J are TRBV11-2 and TRBJ2-1, with D perhaps TRBD1 (5 bases). V was trimmed by 5 bases and J by 0 bases, leaving 11 bases between them. Looked up from germline, CDR1 is SGHAT and CDR2 is FQNNGV. This CDR3 is built from 15 residues. The full variable domain, rest sourced from reference TRBV11-2 and TRBJ2-1, is EAGVAQSPRYKIIEKRQSVAFWCNPISGHATLYWYQQILGQGPKLLIQFQNNGVVDDSQLPKDRFSAERLKGVDSTLKIQPAKLEDSAVYLCASSPLRGSYNEQFFGPGTRLTVL.

The rearrangement uses TRBV11-2 and TRBJ2-4; D uncertain. Trimming removed 0 bases at V and 4 bases at J, with 7 bases between. The CDR3 extends over 14 amino acids. Germline loops: CDR1 SGHAT, CDR2 FQNNGV. CDR3 in amino acids: CASSLDVGKNIQYF. The CDR3 bases are TGTGCCAGCAGCTTAGATGTGGGGAAAAACATTCAGTACTTC. The whole variable domain, remainder taken from reference TRBV11-2 and TRBJ2-4, is EAGVAQSPRYKIIEKRQSVAFWCNPISGHATLYWYQQILGQGPKLLIQFQNNGVVDDSQLPKDRFSAERLKGVDSTLKIQPAKLEDSAVYLCASSLDVGKNIQYFGAGTRLSVL.

The V call is TRBV5-5, the J call TRBJ2-2, with 10 bases that match TRBD1. The J segment lost 0 bases and the V segment lost 3 bases, leaving 5 bases of the junction unmatched. Germline V lookup: CDR1 SGHKS, CDR2 YYEKEE (reference sequence). The CDR3 is 17 amino acids. Here the CDR3 reads CASSWGQGQTNTGELFF. CDR3 sequence (DNA): TGTGCCAGCAGCTGGGGACAGGGGCAGACGAACACCGGGGAGCTGTTTTTT.

The rearrangement links TRBV21-1 to TRBJ1-1; the D call in the table, TRBD1, was not verified against the DNA. TRBV21-1 corresponds to a pseudogene. The CDR3 length is 14 residues. For the CDR3, the DNA is TGTGCCAGCAGCAATACAGGGATGAACACTGAAGCTTTCTTT. It translates to CASSNTGMNTEAFF.

In this sample, this clonotype turned up a few times. This CDR3 reads CASSARDGLNEQFF. The DNA for the CDR3 is TGTGCCAGCAGTGCCAGGGACGGCCTCAATGAGCAGTTCTTC. J is TRBJ2-1 and V is TRBV27; D possibly uses TRBD1 or TRBD2 (5 bases each). The CDR3 runs to 14 residues. The germline gives CDR1 MNHEY, CDR2 SMNVEV (reference sequence). Trimming cost V 5 bases and J 6 bases, with 14 bases left between them.

V and J are TRBV27 and TRBJ1-5; D perhaps matches TRBD1 (5 bases). Germline lookup yields CDR1 MNHEY and CDR2 SMNVEV (reference sequence). Trimming took 10 bases from V and 3 from J, leaving 16 bases between them. This CDR3 is built from 14 residues. CDR3: CATATLGANQPQHF. For the CDR3, the DNA is TGTGCCACGGCTACCCTAGGGGCCAATCAGCCCCAGCATTTT.

The V and J genes are TRBV28 and TRBJ2-5, with D perhaps TRBD1 (6 bases). This CDR3 is 15 amino acids long. Per germline, CDR1 MDHEN and CDR2 SYDVKM. The germline V and J ends were trimmed by 5 bases and 4 bases, with 17 bases remaining between them. Written as DNA, the CDR3 is TGTGCCAGCAGTATAGGCGCAGGGGACGGAGAGACCCAGTACTTC. As protein: CASSIGAGDGETQYF.